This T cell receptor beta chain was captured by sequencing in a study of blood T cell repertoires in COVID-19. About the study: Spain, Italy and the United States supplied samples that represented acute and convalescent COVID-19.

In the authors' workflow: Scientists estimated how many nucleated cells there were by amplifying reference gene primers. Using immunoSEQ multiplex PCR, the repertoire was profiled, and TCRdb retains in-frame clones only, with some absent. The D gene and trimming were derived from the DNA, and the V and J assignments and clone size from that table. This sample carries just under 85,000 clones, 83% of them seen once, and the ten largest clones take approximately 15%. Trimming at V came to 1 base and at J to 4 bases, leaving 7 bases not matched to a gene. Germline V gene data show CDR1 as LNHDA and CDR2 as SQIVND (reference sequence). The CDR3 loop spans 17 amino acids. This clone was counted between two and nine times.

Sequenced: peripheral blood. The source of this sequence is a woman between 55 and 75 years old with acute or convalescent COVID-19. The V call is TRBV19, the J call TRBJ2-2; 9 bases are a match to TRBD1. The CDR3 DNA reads TGTGCCAGTAGTATAGGAGGGGGACAGGGAGTCACCGGGGAGCTGTTTTTT. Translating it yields CASSIGGGQGVTGELFF.